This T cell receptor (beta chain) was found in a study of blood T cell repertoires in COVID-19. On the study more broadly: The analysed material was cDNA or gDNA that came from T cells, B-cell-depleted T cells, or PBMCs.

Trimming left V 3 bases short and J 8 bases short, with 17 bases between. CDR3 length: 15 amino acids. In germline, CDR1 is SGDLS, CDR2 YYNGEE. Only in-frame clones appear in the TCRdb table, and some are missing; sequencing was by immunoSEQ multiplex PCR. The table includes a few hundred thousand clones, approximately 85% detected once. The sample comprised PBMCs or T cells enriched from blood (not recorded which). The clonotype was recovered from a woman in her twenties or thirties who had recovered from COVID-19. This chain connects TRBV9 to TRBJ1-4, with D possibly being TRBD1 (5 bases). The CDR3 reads CASSGGGGAGEKLFF. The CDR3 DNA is TGTGCCAGCAGCGGAGGAGGAGGGGCGGGGGAAAAACTGTTTTTT. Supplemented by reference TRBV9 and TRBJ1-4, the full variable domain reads DSGVTQTPKHLITATGQRVTLRCSPRSGDLSVYWYQQSLDQGLQFLIQYYNGEERAKGNILERFSAQQFPDLHSELNLSSLELGDSALYFCASSGGGGAGEKLFFGSGTQLSVL.